This TCR beta chain comes out of a study of blood T cell repertoires in COVID-19. Overall study context: COVID-19 samples collected from the United States, Italy and Spain covered acute and convalescent phases. In each case, the material was cDNA or gDNA derived from T cells, B-cell-depleted T cells, or PBMCs.

This CDR3 has 14 amino acids. Original analysis: Quantification of nucleated cells was approximated via reference gene primer amplification. Libraries were prepared by immunoSEQ multiplex PCR; TCRdb keeps only in-frame clonotypes and omits some of them. The V and J calls and clone size were taken over from that table, and D and trimming were inferred from the DNA. The sample carries 80,000 or so clones, approximately 82% recorded once. The chain has TRBV12-2 and TRBJ2-3; the tabulated D call, TRBD2, remains unverified against the DNA. TRBV12-2 counts as a pseudogene. The receptor was isolated from a man aged 55 to 70 with acute or convalescent COVID-19. Sequenced: peripheral blood. This chain's CDR3 is CASPLGGPGDTQYF. Written as DNA, the CDR3 is TGTGCAAGTCCCCTCGGGGGACCGGGGGATACGCAGTATTTT.